The rows below give T cell receptor beta chains drawn from one sample of a study of blood T cell repertoires in COVID-19. This table comes from immunoSEQ multiplex PCR, and its TCRdb copy is limited to in-frame clones, with some not included. The sample has about 370,000 clones, around 91% seen once; the top ten hold about 6.5%. Sequenced input: peripheral blood. The receptors stem from a man aged 18 to 30 with active or convalescent COVID-19. Each CDR3 is given with its conserved first and last residue. Size tells how often a clone was seen (once, few, many) or the class of an expanded clone, and some rows leave it out.

v_call: TRBV19
clone_size: .
j_call: TRBJ2-2
cdr3_aa: CASSIWDTSNTGELFF

v_call: TRBV27
clone_size: .
j_call: TRBJ1-3
cdr3_aa: CASSLQGISGNTIYF

v_call: TRBV27
clone_size: once
j_call: TRBJ1-2
cdr3_aa: CASRAGLYGYTF

v_call: TRBV6-1
clone_size: .
j_call: TRBJ1-5
cdr3_aa: CASSEARAGTQPQHF

v_call: TRBV6-1
clone_size: few
j_call: TRBJ1-5
cdr3_aa: CASSDGGTGASELNQPQHF

v_call: TRBV5-1
clone_size: .
j_call: TRBJ2-3
cdr3_aa: CASSSGGTDTQYF

v_call: TRBV28
clone_size: .
j_call: TRBJ2-3
cdr3_aa: CASSPYGLAGGPGTDTQYF

v_call: TRBV27
clone_size: .
j_call: TRBJ2-1
cdr3_aa: CASSSWGGISYNEQFF

v_call: TRBV13
clone_size: .
j_call: TRBJ2-5
cdr3_aa: CASSLGAGETQYF

v_call: TRBV19
clone_size: .
j_call: TRBJ2-3
cdr3_aa: CASSSLGSTDTQYF

v_call: TRBV7-9
clone_size: .
j_call: TRBJ2-5
cdr3_aa: CASSPELAGASGETQYF

v_call: TRBV6-5
clone_size: .
j_call: TRBJ1-1
cdr3_aa: CASSTDMTAEAFF

v_call: TRBV19
clone_size: few
j_call: TRBJ2-2
cdr3_aa: CASRELAGVTGELFF

v_call: TRBV4-2
clone_size: .
j_call: TRBJ2-1
cdr3_aa: CASSQDLWDRAYNEQFF

v_call: TRBV9
clone_size: .
j_call: TRBJ1-2
cdr3_aa: CASSPRFGAYGYTF

v_call: TRBV7-7
clone_size: once
j_call: TRBJ2-5
cdr3_aa: CASSTAPAGGETQYF

v_call: TRBV7-3
clone_size: .
j_call: TRBJ2-1
cdr3_aa: CASSPTSGNEQFF

v_call: TRBV7-2
clone_size: .
j_call: TRBJ1-1
cdr3_aa: CASSLLWAASQAFF

v_call: TRBV6-5
clone_size: .
j_call: TRBJ2-5
cdr3_aa: CASSRGQETQYF

v_call: TRBV28
clone_size: once
j_call: TRBJ1-1
cdr3_aa: CASSPPRQANTEAFF

v_call: TRBV3-1/TRBV3-2
clone_size: .
j_call: TRBJ1-2
cdr3_aa: CASSQTIWDRANYGGYTF

v_call: TRBV27
clone_size: .
j_call: TRBJ2-3
cdr3_aa: CAVLAGSRTDTQYF

v_call: TRBV3-1/TRBV3-2
clone_size: .
j_call: TRBJ1-3
cdr3_aa: CASSQEPPPPGTAGNTIYF

v_call: TRBV28
clone_size: .
j_call: TRBJ1-5
cdr3_aa: CASSIRQYNQPQHF

v_call: TRBV28
clone_size: .
j_call: TRBJ1-3
cdr3_aa: CASRLPSGNTIYF

v_call: TRBV3-1/TRBV3-2
clone_size: .
j_call: TRBJ1-1
cdr3_aa: CASSHIQGVAEAFF